The clone carrying this T cell receptor beta chain showed up just a few times. Its antigen is not identified. The sample belongs to a study of beta chain features in type 1 diabetes. Study-wide results and caveats: The question left open here concerned HLA type influencing TCRB rearrangement. Shortening of TCRB CDR3s, moderate but significant, appeared in all four CD4+ subsets of Type 1 diabetes patients.

This CDR3 has 13 residues. Trimming shortened V by 3 bases and J by 5 bases, and 8 bases separated the two germline ends. The germline CDR1 and CDR2 sequences are MNHEY and SMNVEV (reference sequence). Expressed TCRB transcripts were sequenced, since all the RNA that had been isolated was reverse transcribed. Sequenced naive, central memory and regulatory T cell samples produced an average of about 3.6 million reads. Clones were sequenced by immunoSEQ multiplex PCR, and TCRdb holds only the in-frame ones, with some missing. The sample gives around 310,000 clones, about 14% of which show up once; approximately 0.016% is in the top ten.

The clonotype originates from a woman younger than 35 with type 1 diabetes. The chain couples TRBV27 to TRBJ1-5; a weak D match, TRBD1 (6 bases). The sequenced material came from naive CD4+ T cells from blood. The CDR3 bases are TGTGCCAGCAGTTTCACAGGGCATCAGCCCCAGCATTTT. This codes for CASSFTGHQPQHF.